This T cell receptor beta chain was found in a study of T-cell reconstitution after alpha-beta-depleted transplantation in children. Germline loops: CDR1 SQVTM, CDR2 ANQGSEA. The CDR3 is made up of 14 amino acids. The V gene lost 7 bases and the J gene lost 0 bases, with 13 bases spanning the gap. As it was prepared, the TCRbeta library received unique molecular identifiers. TCRdb recomputed calls from the PCR reads with MiXCR, one row per CDR3 protein. This table holds roughly 500,000 distinct CDR3 sequences, roughly an eighth found once. The sequenced sample was PBMCs from the stem cell graft donor, obtained from the stem cell graft. The TCR comes from a human donor who donated a stem cell graft to a child with combined immunodeficiency. The chain links TRBV29-1 to TRBJ1-3, with a weak D call TRBD1 (5 bases). The DNA of the CDR3 is TGCAGCGCCCTCGGAGACAGCTCTGGAAACACCATATATTTT. This encodes CSALGDSSGNTIYF.